The 18 T cell receptor beta chains reported below all come from one sample, sequenced in a study of T cells after yellow fever vaccination. TCRdb called the 5' RACE reads again in MiXCR, with one record for every CDR3 protein. The table lists under 600,000 distinct CDR3 sequences, 21% of them singletons. The sample consisted of PBMCs, taken approximately 22 days after the first yellow fever vaccination. These receptor sequences come from a young man who received the YFV17D yellow fever vaccine.

This clonotype has a handful of counts. The chain uses TRBV7-9 and TRBJ2-5; TRBD1 aligns across 7 bases. The V and J ends lost 5 bases and 5 bases, in that order; junction bases with no gene match: 8. Germline CDR1 is SEHNR and CDR2 is FQNEAQ (reference sequence). The CDR3 contains 14 residues. This CDR3 is CASSPRARGETQYF. CDR3 in DNA: TGTGCCAGCAGCCCCCGGGCCAGGGGGGAGACCCAGTACTTC.

This rearrangement joins TRBV20-1 to TRBJ2-7; 7 bases are shared with TRBD1. Germline V CDR1 and CDR2: DFQATT, SNEGSKA (reference sequence). CDR3 length: 14 amino acids. Trimming at V came to 6 bases and at J to 0 bases, leaving 8 bases not matched to a gene. The DNA for the CDR3 is TGCAGTGCAAAACAGGGGACCAGCTCCTACGAGCAGTACTTC. Its translation: CSAKQGTSSYEQYF.

This clonotype was counted a few times. The J gene is TRBJ2-7, the V gene TRBV7-6; unclear D gene. The CDR3 is 13 amino acids. Germline CDR1 and CDR2: SGHVS and FNYEAQ. V lost 2 bases, J lost 5 bases, and 10 bases lay in between. CDR3 residues: CASSLTGLNEQYF. Written as DNA, the CDR3 is TGTGCCAGCAGCTTAACCGGTCTAAACGAGCAGTACTTC.

The V and J genes are TRBV7-9 and TRBJ2-3; 7 bases line up with TRBD2. The CDR3 has 15 residues. The V and J ends lost 3 bases and 3 bases, in that order; junction bases with no gene match: 6. Germline CDR1 and CDR2: SEHNR and FQNEAQ (reference sequence). The chain's CDR3 is CASSLSVGGTDTQYF. The CDR3 DNA reads TGTGCCAGCAGCTTGAGTGTCGGGGGGACAGATACGCAGTATTTT. The full variable domain, with the rest looked up from reference TRBV7-9 and TRBJ2-3, is DTGVSQNPRHKITKRGQNVTFRCDPISEHNRLYWYRQTLGQGPEFLTYFQNEAQLEKSRLLSDRFSAERPKGSFSTLEIQRTEQGDSAMYLCASSLSVGGTDTQYFGPGTRLTVL.

This clonotype was detected ten times or more. The V gene is TRBV10-2, the J gene TRBJ1-5; TRBD1 matches at 7 bases. V lost 4 bases and J lost 3; bases outside the gene matches: 3. Germline CDR1 is WSHSY and CDR2 is SAAADI. This CDR3 has 14 amino acids. The CDR3 spells CASSGQGHNQPQHF. The CDR3 DNA is TGCGCCAGCAGTGGACAGGGCCACAATCAGCCCCAGCATTTT.

The chain couples TRBV15 to TRBJ2-1, with a possible D match to TRBD1 (6 bases). Germline assignment: CDR1 LNHNV and CDR2 YYDKDF (reference sequence). V lost 5 bases to trimming and J lost 1 base, with 15 bases between them. The CDR3 extends over 16 amino acids. CDR3 region: CATSPPPQGSYNEQFF. The CDR3 DNA reads TGTGCCACCAGCCCACCGCCGCAGGGGTCCTACAATGAGCAGTTCTTC.

This clonotype showed up many times. This chain uses TRBV7-2 with TRBJ1-2; D gene ambiguous. This CDR3 spans 14 amino acids. CDR1 is SGHTA and CDR2 is FQGNSA in the germline V gene. The V end was cut by 4 bases, the J end by 4 bases, with 13 bases between. The CDR3 bases are TGTGCCAGCAGCTCGTACGAGGCTATCTATGGCTACACCTTC. It is translated as CASSSYEAIYGYTF. The full variable domain, with the rest looked up from reference TRBV7-2 and TRBJ1-2, is GAGVSQSPSNKVTEKGKDVELRCDPISGHTALYWYRQSLGQGLEFLIYFQGNSAPDKSGLPSDRFSAERTGGSVSTLTIQRTQQEDSAVYLCASSSYEAIYGYTFGSGTRLTVV.

The V and J genes are TRBV4-3 and TRBJ2-1; D call uncertain. The CDR3 loop spans 15 amino acids. The V and J ends lost 4 bases and 7 bases respectively, with 17 bases between them. From germline, CDR1 is LGHNA and CDR2 YSLEER. The CDR3 spells CASSRMWGSDNEQFF. CDR3 bases: TGCGCCAGCAGCCGCATGTGGGGATCGGATAATGAGCAGTTCTTC.

This clonotype was picked up a small number of times. This chain joins TRBV13 and TRBJ1-1; D ambiguous. Trimming shortened V by 0 bases and J by 4 bases, and 9 bases separated the two germline ends. The CDR3 runs to 14 residues. The germline V gene encodes CDR1 PRHDT and CDR2 FYEKMQ (reference sequence). In nucleotides, the CDR3 is TGTGCCAGCAGCTTAGGTCTTGGGATCACTGAAGCTTTCTTT. This codes for CASSLGLGITEAFF.

The V call is TRBV7-2, the J call TRBJ2-1; TRBD2 matches 9 bases. The germline V gene encodes CDR1 SGHTA and CDR2 FQGNSA. The CDR3 has 13 residues. Trimming removed 3 bases from V and 12 bases from J; junction bases left unmatched: 6. The CDR3 region has the DNA TGTGCCAGCAGCTTCGGCGGGGGGGCGGGGCAGTTCTTC. It is translated as CASSFGGGAGQFF.

The sample holds a few counts of this clonotype. V and J are TRBV28 and TRBJ2-7; the D is unclear. Trimming removed 7 bases from V and 3 bases from J, with 13 bases in between. The CDR3 runs 13 residues. Per the germline V gene, CDR1 is MDHEN and CDR2 is SYDVKM. The CDR3 sequence: CASKRQVIYEQYF. The CDR3 nucleotides are TGTGCCAGCAAAAGGCAGGTAATCTACGAGCAGTACTTC.

The genes are TRBV7-2 and TRBJ1-2; 8 bases are a match to TRBD1. There are 14 residues in the CDR3. V trimming: 4 bases; J trimming: 8 bases; junction bases outside the gene matches: 9. CDR1 SGHTA and CDR2 FQGNSA come from the germline V gene. The CDR3 nucleotides are TGTGCCAGCAGCTATAACCCAGGGGGCGAGGGCTACACCTTC. Amino acid sequence: CASSYNPGGEGYTF.

This clonotype has a handful of counts. The chain is built from TRBV30 and TRBJ2-1; TRBD2 matches 8 bases. CDR1 is GTSNPN, CDR2 SVGIG, per germline (reference sequence). CDR3 length: 14 amino acids. V lost 4 bases, J lost 4 bases, and 6 bases stayed unmatched. The chain's CDR3 is CAWNRAGVYNEQFF. CDR3 nucleotides: TGTGCCTGGAACCGAGCGGGGGTATACAATGAGCAGTTCTTC.

The genes are TRBV12-3 or TRBV12-4 and TRBJ2-7; tentatively, D is TRBD2 (6 bases). With 6 bases removed from V and 3 bases from J, the gap between germline ends came to 15 bases. The CDR3 sequence is 14 residues long. The CDR3 coding sequence is TGTGCCAGCAGCCGGGGAGGCTGGGGCTACGAGCAGTACGTC. Translating gives CASSRGGWGYEQYV.

This rearrangement joins TRBV24-1 to TRBJ2-2; 10 bases match TRBD1. The CDR3 is 16 amino acids. Unmatched junction bases numbered 4, after V lost 5 bases and J lost 2 bases. Germline V gives CDR1 KGHDR, CDR2 SFDVKD. The CDR3: CATSAETGGNTGELFF. CDR3 DNA sequence: TGTGCCACCAGTGCCGAGACAGGGGGCAACACCGGGGAGCTGTTTTTT.

This chain uses TRBV24-1 with TRBJ2-1; 10 positions match TRBD2. Trimming cost V 5 bases and J 10 bases; bases outside gene matches: 4. Germline loops: CDR1 KGHDR, CDR2 SFDVKD. This CDR3 is built from 13 residues. The CDR3 region is CATSAGLAIEQFF. As DNA, the CDR3 is TGTGCCACCAGTGCGGGACTAGCGATCGAGCAGTTCTTC.

J is TRBJ1-5 and V is TRBV7-9; TRBD1 is a possible D gene (5 bases). V lost 5 bases, J lost 0 bases, and 17 bases lay in between. This CDR3 contains 17 residues. Germline assignment: CDR1 SEHNR and CDR2 FQNEAQ (reference sequence). CDR3: CASSPGTPDYSNQPQHF. CDR3 coding DNA: TGTGCCAGCAGCCCCGGGACCCCCGACTATAGCAATCAGCCCCAGCATTTT. The entire variable domain, with the rest obtained from reference TRBV7-9 and TRBJ1-5, is as follows: DTGVSQNPRHKITKRGQNVTFRCDPISEHNRLYWYRQTLGQGPEFLTYFQNEAQLEKSRLLSDRFSAERPKGSFSTLEIQRTEQGDSAMYLCASSPGTPDYSNQPQHFGDGTRLSIL.

This clonotype was seen a few times. The chain links TRBV20-1 to TRBJ2-3; 9 bases map to TRBD2. Looked up from germline, CDR1 is DFQATT and CDR2 is SNEGSKA (reference sequence). V shed 5 bases and J 5 bases; nucleotides not matched to a gene: 11. The length of the CDR3 is 15 residues. The DNA of the CDR3 is TGCAGTGCTGGATTAGCGGGGGCTGGAGGAGATACGCAGTATTTT. Translating gives CSAGLAGAGGDTQYF.